This entry lists 16 T cell receptor beta chains sequenced from one sample in a study of T cells in Graves' hyperthyroidism and ophthalmopathy. Amplified regions were TCR beta CDR3 sequences from RNA transcripts. A first-round RT-PCR of the TCR CDR3 used the HTBI primer set. MiXCR was run by TCRdb on the multiplex PCR reads, yielding one entry per CDR3 protein. The sample includes some 440,000 distinct CDR3 sequences, 15% to 18% of them seen just once. Sequencing was carried out using blood. These receptors all stem from a woman between 18 and 29 years old with Graves' hyperthyroidism.

This rearrangement joins TRBV7-9 to TRBJ2-5; D tentatively reads TRBD1 or TRBD2 (5 bases each). Germline-derived CDR1 and CDR2 are SEHNR and FQNEAQ (reference sequence). The V gene lost 3 bases and the J gene lost 4 bases, with 15 bases spanning the gap. CDR3 size: 15 residues. The CDR3 bases are TGTGCCAGCAGCTTTTCGGGGCTAGCTTTAGAGACCCAGTACTTC. Translated, it gives CASSFSGLALETQYF. The whole variable domain, remainder taken from reference TRBV7-9 and TRBJ2-5, is DTGVSQNPRHKITKRGQNVTFRCDPISEHNRLYWYRQTLGQGPEFLTYFQNEAQLEKSRLLSDRFSAERPKGSFSTLEIQRTEQGDSAMYLCASSFSGLALETQYFGPGTRLLVL.

This clonotype was counted only a few times. This may stem from a read error, because a much larger clone lies one nucleotide away. The chain carries TRBV30 and TRBJ1-2; D not resolved. Trimming took off 2 bases at V and 5 bases at J, with 12 bases between the two ends. Germline V gives CDR1 GTSNPN, CDR2 SVGIG (reference sequence). The CDR3 has 13 amino acids. CDR3 amino acids: CAWSKTVEYGYTF. In DNA, the CDR3 is TGTGCCTGGAGTAAAACAGTGGAATATGGCTACACCTTC.

This clonotype was seen more than once but under ten times. The rearrangement uses TRBV4-1 and TRBJ2-1; 7 bases line up with TRBD1. V lost 2 bases and J lost 8; bases outside the gene matches: 9. Germline CDR1 and CDR2: MGHRA and YSYEKL. There are 15 residues in the CDR3. The CDR3 DNA is TGCGCCAGCAGCCAAAGTGGCAGGGGGTCCGATGAGCAGTTCTTC. It encodes CASSQSGRGSDEQFF.

The sample holds one count of this clonotype. The chain employs TRBV11-2 and TRBJ1-5; 8 bases align to TRBD1. The CDR3 sequence is 13 residues long. The V segment lost 8 bases and the J segment 5 bases; nucleotides outside the gene matches: 5. Per germline, CDR1 SGHAT and CDR2 FQNNGV. CDR3 DNA: TGTGCCAGCGCCCCGGACAGGGATCAGCCCCAGCATTTT. This gives the protein CASAPDRDQPQHF.

To note about this clonotype: Germline and junction disagree at one end, which may indicate a read error. This chain connects TRBV12-3 or TRBV12-4 to TRBJ2-1; D remains unclear. The CDR3 runs to 15 residues. CDR3 nucleotides: TGTGCCAACAGTTTTATGGAATATTATAACAATGAGCAGTTCTTC. Residues: CANSFMEYYNNEQFF.

On this clonotype itself: A much more abundant neighbour one base away suggests this may be a read error. This sequence joins TRBV19 and TRBJ2-7; 13 positions match TRBD2. CDR3 length: 16 residues. Germline CDR1 reads LNHDA; CDR2 reads SQIVND (reference sequence). CDR3 amino acids: CACSHGLAGVRYEQYF. As DNA, the CDR3 is TGTGCCTGTAGCCACGGACTAGCGGGAGTAAGGTACGAGCAGTACTTC.

This clonotype has more than one count but fewer than ten. Being one base from a much bigger clone, this may be a read error. The chain links TRBV7-8 to TRBJ1-4; D not certain. Trimming left V 6 bases short and J 8 bases short, with 22 bases between. Per the germline V gene, CDR1 is SGHVS and CDR2 is FQNEAQ. The CDR3 totals 16 residues. The CDR3 loop is CASSSTQRPWGEKLFF. The CDR3 region has the DNA TGTGCCAGCAGTTCGACGCAGCGCCCTTGGGGAGAAAAACTGTTTTTT.

There are many counts of this clonotype. This chain uses TRBV24-1 with TRBJ2-5; TRBD2 aligns across 10 bases. With V trimmed by 4 bases and J by 7 bases, 11 bases remained unmatched. CDR1 and CDR2 (germline): KGHDR, SFDVKD. CDR3 length: 16 residues. This CDR3 is CATSDPSPSGRGTQYF. In DNA, the CDR3 is TGTGCCACCAGTGACCCCTCCCCTAGCGGGAGAGGGACCCAGTACTTC.

Many counts were recorded for this clonotype. The chain has TRBV7-3 and TRBJ2-3; TRBD2 is a possible D gene (6 bases). The CDR3 contains 13 residues. Germline V gene data show CDR1 as SGHTA and CDR2 as FQGTGA. V was trimmed by 8 bases and J by 5 bases, leaving 14 bases between them. The CDR3 region is CASGKSGLDTQYF. CDR3 nucleotide sequence: TGTGCCAGCGGCAAGTCGGGACTAGATACGCAGTATTTT. Supplemented by reference TRBV7-3 and TRBJ2-3, the full variable domain reads GAGVSQTPSNKVTEKGKYVELRCDPISGHTALYWYRQSLGQGPEFLIYFQGTGAADDSGLPNDRFFAVRPEGSVSTLKIQRTERGDSAVYLCASGKSGLDTQYFGPGTRLTVL.

The chain recombines TRBV9 with TRBJ2-2; 8 positions agree with TRBD2. Germline trimming cut 4 bases from V and 7 bases from J; bases unmatched to any gene: 12. CDR3 length: 16 amino acids. Germline CDR1 and CDR2: SGDLS and YYNGEE. This CDR3 reads CASSPLGGGGNGELFF. The CDR3 region has the DNA TGTGCCAGCAGCCCCTTAGGTGGCGGGGGGAACGGGGAGCTGTTTTTT.

This clonotype was recorded only once. A read error is possible here, since a much larger clone lies one base away. The CDR3 does not close with the conserved phenylalanine or tryptophan, likely indicating a read error. The chain links TRBV28 to TRBJ1-3; the D is unclear. Per germline, CDR1 MDHEN and CDR2 SYDVKM. The CDR3 is 12 amino acids. Between the trimmed V and J ends, which lost 2 bases and 4 bases, there was a span of 3 bases. This CDR3 is CASSLAGNTIYL. The CDR3 nucleotides are TGTGCCAGCAGTTTAGCCGGAAACACCATATATTTA.

In its sample, this clonotype was seen many times. The J gene is TRBJ2-3, the V gene TRBV7-6, with 9 bases matching TRBD1. Losses at the gene ends were 0 bases for V and 1 base for J; bases not matched to a gene: 2. This CDR3 is 16 amino acids long. CDR1 is SGHVS and CDR2 is FNYEAQ in the germline V gene. The CDR3 is CASSLADRGGTDTQYF. Written as DNA, the CDR3 is TGTGCCAGCAGCTTAGCGGACAGGGGAGGCACAGATACGCAGTATTTT.

This clonotype appeared many times. The chain uses TRBV20-1 and TRBJ2-7, with no clear D. Per the germline V gene, CDR1 is DFQATT and CDR2 is SNEGSKA (reference sequence). Trimming took off 2 bases at V and 0 bases at J, with 11 bases between the two ends. This CDR3 is 14 amino acids long. The DNA for the CDR3 is TGCAGTGCTAGATCCACAAGGAGCTCCTACGAGCAGTACTTC. Its protein is CSARSTRSSYEQYF.

This clonotype was counted many times. This chain links TRBV12-3 or TRBV12-4 with TRBJ1-5, with D maybe TRBD1 (5 bases). V dropped 5 bases and J dropped 2 bases, with 13 bases sitting between them. This CDR3 is 15 amino acids long. In nucleotides, the CDR3 is TGTGCCAGCAGTCCCGGACGGGGGGGCAATCAGCCCCAGCATTTT. This sequence encodes CASSPGRGGNQPQHF.

The chain uses TRBV2 and TRBJ2-5; 8 bases are a match to TRBD2. CDR1 is SNHLY and CDR2 is FYNNEI in the germline V gene. This CDR3 has 16 residues. Germline trimming cut 4 bases from V and 5 bases from J; bases unmatched to any gene: 12. In DNA, the CDR3 is TGTGCCAGCAGTGTGGCCCCAGGGCTAGCGGGCGAGACCCAGTACTTC. Its translation is CASSVAPGLAGETQYF.

This clonotype was recorded many times. This chain uses TRBV12-3 or TRBV12-4 with TRBJ1-5; 9 nucleotides line up with TRBD1. Trimming removed 5 bases from V and 5 bases from J; junction bases left unmatched: 4. This CDR3 is built from 14 residues. CDR3 loop: CASSRTGGYQPQHF. The CDR3 DNA follows: TGTGCCAGCAGTCGTACAGGGGGCTATCAGCCCCAGCATTTT.